This T cell receptor (beta chain) was found in a study of T cells after yellow fever vaccination. Study-level results: Just a small share of clonotypes turned up in the CD4 compartment as well as the CD8 compartment. Although the secondary response was weaker, it peaked faster, at day 5 versus 15.

A 5'RACE template-switching step, the method used to make TCR cDNA, added a universal primer site and UMIs. TCRdb called the 5' RACE reads again in MiXCR, with one record for every CDR3 protein. Altogether approximately 120,000 distinct CDR3 sequences are present, under 8% being singletons, with the ten largest covering about 2.7%. The CDR3 totals 15 residues. Germline V CDR1 and CDR2: KGHDR, SFDVKD. V gave up 3 bases and J gave up 7 bases; unmatched junction bases: 6. This clonotype occurred many times. Its antigen is not known. The TCR originated in a man between 18 and 35 years old who received the YFV17D yellow fever vaccine. The chain carries TRBV24-1 and TRBJ2-1; 9 nucleotides agree with TRBD1. Specimen: CD4+ T cells sorted from PBMCs, collected 10 days after the first yellow fever vaccination. The CDR3 sequence: CATSDPGQGENEQFF. The CDR3 DNA follows: TGTGCCACCAGTGATCCGGGACAGGGTGAGAATGAGCAGTTCTTC.